This T cell receptor beta chain was captured in a study of T cell changes during pregnancy in multiple sclerosis. This CDR3 has 18 residues. The germline V gene has CDR1 SGHRS and CDR2 YFSETQ. V lost 1 base and J 0 bases, leaving 18 bases between the germline ends. The assay was immunoSEQ multiplex PCR, and TCRdb's table has in-frame clones only and misses some. The table has around 69,000 clones, roughly 90% seen once. Material: CD8+ T cells from peripheral blood mononuclear cells, obtained before pregnancy. The gene calls are TRBV5-1 and TRBJ2-3; tentatively, D is TRBD2 (5 bases). This receptor was taken from a female donor with multiple sclerosis, enrolled in a pregnancy study. CDR3 protein: CASSLSTGLAGSTDTQYF. The CDR3 coding sequence is TGCGCCAGCAGCTTGTCCACCGGGCTAGCCGGTAGCACAGATACGCAGTATTTT.